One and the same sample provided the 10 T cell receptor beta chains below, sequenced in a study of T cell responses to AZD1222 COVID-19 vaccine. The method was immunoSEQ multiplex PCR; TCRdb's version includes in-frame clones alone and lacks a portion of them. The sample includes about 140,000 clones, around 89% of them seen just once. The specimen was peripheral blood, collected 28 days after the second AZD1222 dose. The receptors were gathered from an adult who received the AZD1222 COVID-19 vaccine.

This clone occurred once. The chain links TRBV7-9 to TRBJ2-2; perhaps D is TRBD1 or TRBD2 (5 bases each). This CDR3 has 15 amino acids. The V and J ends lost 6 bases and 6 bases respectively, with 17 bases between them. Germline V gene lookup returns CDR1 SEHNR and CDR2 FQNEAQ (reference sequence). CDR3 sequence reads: CASSLGRGAAGELFF. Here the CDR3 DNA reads TGTGCCAGCAGTCTGGGACGGGGCGCGGCCGGGGAGCTGTTTTTT.

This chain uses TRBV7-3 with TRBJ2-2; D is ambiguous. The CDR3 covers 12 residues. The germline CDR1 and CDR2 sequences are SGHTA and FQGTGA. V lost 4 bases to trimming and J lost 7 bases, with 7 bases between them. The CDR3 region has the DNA TGTGCCAGCAGCTCAACCCTCGGGGAGCTGTTTTTT. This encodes CASSSTLGELFF. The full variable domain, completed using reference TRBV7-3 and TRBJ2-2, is GAGVSQTPSNKVTEKGKYVELRCDPISGHTALYWYRQSLGQGPEFLIYFQGTGAADDSGLPNDRFFAVRPEGSVSTLKIQRTERGDSAVYLCASSSTLGELFFGEGSRLTVL.

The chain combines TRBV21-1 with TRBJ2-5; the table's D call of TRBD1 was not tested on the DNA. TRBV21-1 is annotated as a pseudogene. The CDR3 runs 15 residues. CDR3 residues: CASSKRQGGQETQYF. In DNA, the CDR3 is TGTGCCAGCAGCAAGCGGCAGGGTGGTCAAGAGACCCAGTACTTC.

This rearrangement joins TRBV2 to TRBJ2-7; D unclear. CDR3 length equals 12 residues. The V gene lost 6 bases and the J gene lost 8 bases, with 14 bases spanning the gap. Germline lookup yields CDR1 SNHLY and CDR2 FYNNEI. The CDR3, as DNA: TGTGCCAGCAGCTACACCCAGGAAAAGCAGTACTTC. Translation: CASSYTQEKQYF.

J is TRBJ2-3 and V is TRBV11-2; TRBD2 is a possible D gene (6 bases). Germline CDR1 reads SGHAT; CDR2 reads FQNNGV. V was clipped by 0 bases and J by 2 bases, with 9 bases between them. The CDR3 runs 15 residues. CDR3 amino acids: CASSLDGGTTDTQYF. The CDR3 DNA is TGTGCCAGCAGCTTAGACGGCGGGACCACAGATACGCAGTATTTT. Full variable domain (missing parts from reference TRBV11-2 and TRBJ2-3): EAGVAQSPRYKIIEKRQSVAFWCNPISGHATLYWYQQILGQGPKLLIQFQNNGVVDDSQLPKDRFSAERLKGVDSTLKIQPAKLEDSAVYLCASSLDGGTTDTQYFGPGTRLTVL.

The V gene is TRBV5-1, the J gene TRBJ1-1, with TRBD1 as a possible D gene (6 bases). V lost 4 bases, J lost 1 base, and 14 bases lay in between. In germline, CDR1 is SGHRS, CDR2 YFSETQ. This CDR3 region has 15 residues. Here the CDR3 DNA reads TGCGCCAGCAGCGGAACAGGGTTCGGGAACACTGAAGCTTTCTTT. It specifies CASSGTGFGNTEAFF.

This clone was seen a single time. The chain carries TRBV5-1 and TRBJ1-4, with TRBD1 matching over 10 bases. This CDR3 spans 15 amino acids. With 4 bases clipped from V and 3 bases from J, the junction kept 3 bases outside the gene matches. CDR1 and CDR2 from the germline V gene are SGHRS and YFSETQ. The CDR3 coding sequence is TGCGCCAGCAGCGTGACAGGGGGCCCTAATGAAAAACTGTTTTTT. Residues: CASSVTGGPNEKLFF.

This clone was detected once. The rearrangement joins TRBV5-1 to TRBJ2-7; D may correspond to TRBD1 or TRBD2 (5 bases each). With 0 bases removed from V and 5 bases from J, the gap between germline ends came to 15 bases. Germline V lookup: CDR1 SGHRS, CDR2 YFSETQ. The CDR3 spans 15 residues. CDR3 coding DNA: TGCGCCAGCAGCTTGGATGGACCGGGGCCGGACGAGCAGTACTTC. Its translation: CASSLDGPGPDEQYF. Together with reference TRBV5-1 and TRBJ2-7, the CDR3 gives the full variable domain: KAGVTQTPRYLIKTRGQQVTLSCSPISGHRSVSWYQQTPGQGLQFLFEYFSETQRNKGNFPGRFSGRQFSNSRSEMNVSTLELGDSALYLCASSLDGPGPDEQYFGPGTRLTVT.

The CDR3 nucleotides read TGCGCCAGCAGTGAGTCGGGTGGGGCAAGTCAGCCCCAGCATTTT. The encoded protein is CASSESGGASQPQHF. This chain joins TRBV10-2 and TRBJ1-5; possibly TRBD1 for D (5 bases). The CDR3 sequence is 15 residues long. Per the germline V gene, CDR1 is WSHSY and CDR2 is SAAADI. V was cut by 0 bases and J by 6 bases, with 12 bases left in between.

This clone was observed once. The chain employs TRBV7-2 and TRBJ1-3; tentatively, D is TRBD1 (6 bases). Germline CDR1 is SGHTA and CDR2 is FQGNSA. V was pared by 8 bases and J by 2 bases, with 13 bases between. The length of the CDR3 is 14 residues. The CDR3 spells CASAGTGTGNTIYF. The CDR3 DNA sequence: TGTGCCAGCGCTGGAACAGGGACTGGAAACACCATATATTTT.